This note documents a single TCR beta chain sequence. Its target antigen remains unknown. No base qualities exist here, and no much larger clone lies one base off it. Additional DNA sequences in this sample encode the identical CDR3. From cysteine to phenylalanine, the CDR3 is 15 amino acids long. CDR3 DNA is the only sequence kept; it has 45 bases, read in frame from the first base. CDR1 SGDLS and CDR2 YYNGEE were looked up in the germline V gene. V lost 3 bases and J lost 0 bases, and the count of bases not matched to a germline gene is 3. Enrolling through a virtual design, the prospective study's participants ranged in age from about 18 to 100 years and lived across 20 to 25 United States geographic areas. Cohort assignment in the prospective study relied on participant-reported clinical history from a screening survey and a study questionnaire. Recovered participants in ImmuneRACE Cohort 3 were defined as having two consecutive negative NP/OP PCR tests, clearance from a healthcare professional, or resolution of symptoms. Each participant in the prospective study had whole blood, serum and a nasopharyngeal or oropharyngeal swab collected by mobile phlebotomists. Participants in the prospective study had the option to provide additional blood draws and questionnaires over a roughly 2-month period. Before DNA extraction, prospective study blood samples were shipped either frozen or at room temperature.

This sample is drawn from a study of blood T cell repertoires in COVID-19 (TCRdb year 2020). The study in broad terms: Samples from collaborators originated in the United States, Italy and Spain and spanned both the acute and convalescent phases of COVID-19. The material from the prospective study consisted of cDNA or gDNA derived from T cells, B-cell-depleted T cells, or PBMCs. Deeply sampled blood TCRbeta repertoires from subjects exposed to, actively infected with, or recovered from COVID-19 were included in the dataset. The repertoires were made available in a free public database intended to serve as a resource for research on the immune response to SARS-CoV-2. The samples were drawn from the first 160 participants of the ongoing ImmuneRACE study and from 950 to 1,500 subjects provided by 6 global collaborators. Sample metadata almost always included a de-identified subject ID, COVID-19 status, age in years and sex. Where available, HLA class I and class II types were obtained from metadata supplied by the sample provider rather than from assay-based typing.

Overall study results and their limits: The quantity of clinical and demographic metadata differed by source and by participant and was supplied without curation.

TCRbeta CDR3 regions were amplified from genomic DNA by means of the immunoSEQ Assay, a bias-controlled multiplex PCR. The authors processed their data as follows. Nucleated cell counts per sample were estimated from amplification of reference gene primers within the assay. To quantify the absolute abundance of each unique TCRbeta CDR3 rearrangement, sequence reads were collapsed and filtered. For each sample, productive Simpson clonality was calculated as the square root of Simpson's diversity index over productive rearrangements. TCRdb re-hosts the immuneACCESS table, in-frame sequences only. Its copies lack some clones; in the studies checked, an unresolved V gene accounts for under half of them, and the cause for the rest is not known. V and J calls and clone size are given by that table; D and trimming were obtained from the DNA. This sample lists roughly 520,000 clones; 85% to 90% were detected once. The biggest ten clones account for 1.5% to 2% of the sample.

The sequence derives from a woman between 40 and 55 years old who had recovered from COVID-19. The material sequenced was PBMCs or T cells enriched from blood (not recorded which). The chain couples TRBV9 to TRBJ2-1, with 7 central nucleotides matching TRBD2. The DNA reads as follows: TGTGCCAGCAGCGCGTCGGGGGGCTCCTACAATGAGCAGTTCTTC. Protein translation: CASSASGGSYNEQFF.